This entry concerns a single T cell receptor beta chain. This entry belongs to a study of blood T cell repertoires in COVID-19. V was trimmed by 9 bases and J by 3 bases, leaving 16 bases between them. This CDR3 has 14 amino acids. The V gene's germline CDR1 is MDHEN and CDR2 SYDVKM. Some clones are missing from TCRdb's copy, which holds only in-frame ones; the method was immunoSEQ multiplex PCR. The table has over 200,000 clones, around 84% seen once. The specimen sequenced was peripheral blood. This receptor was taken from a woman of 80 years or more with active or convalescent COVID-19. V usage is TRBV28 and J usage is TRBJ2-3; D is perhaps TRBD1 (5 bases). DNA of the CDR3: TGTGCCAGTTGGGTAGGGGTTATTACAGATACGCAGTATTTT. Translated, it gives CASWVGVITDTQYF.